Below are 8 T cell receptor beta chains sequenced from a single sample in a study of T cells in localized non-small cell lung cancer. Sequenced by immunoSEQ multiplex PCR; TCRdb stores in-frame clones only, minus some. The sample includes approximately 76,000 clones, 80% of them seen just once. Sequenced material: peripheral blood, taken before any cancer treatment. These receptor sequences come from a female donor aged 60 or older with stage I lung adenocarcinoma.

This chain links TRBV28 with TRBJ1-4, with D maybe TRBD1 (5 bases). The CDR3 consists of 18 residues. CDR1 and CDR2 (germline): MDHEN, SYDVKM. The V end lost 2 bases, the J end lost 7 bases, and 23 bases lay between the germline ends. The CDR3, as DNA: TGTGCCAGCAGTTTAGCGGGGACGTTCGGGGGATTCAGTGAAAAACTGTTTTTT. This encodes CASSLAGTFGGFSEKLFF. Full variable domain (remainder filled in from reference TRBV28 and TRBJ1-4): DVKVTQSSRYLVKRTGEKVFLECVQDMDHENMFWYRQDPGLGLRLIYFSYDVKMKEKGDIPEGYSVSREKKERFSLILESASTNQTSMYLCASSLAGTFGGFSEKLFFGSGTQLSVL.

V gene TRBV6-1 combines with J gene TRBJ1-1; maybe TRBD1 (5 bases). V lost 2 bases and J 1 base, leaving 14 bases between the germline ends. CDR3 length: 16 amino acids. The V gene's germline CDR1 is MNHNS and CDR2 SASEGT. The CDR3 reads CASSEWQGGKNTEAFF. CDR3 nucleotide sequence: TGTGCCAGCAGTGAATGGCAGGGAGGAAAGAACACTGAAGCTTTCTTT.

In nucleotides, the CDR3 is TGCGCCAGCAGCGCCACAGGGGGGTCCACTGAAGCTTTCTTT. This translates into CASSATGGSTEAFF. J is TRBJ1-1 and V is TRBV5-1; TRBD1 agrees at 8 bases. CDR3 length equals 14 residues. Germline loops: CDR1 SGHRS, CDR2 YFSETQ. With 4 bases clipped from V and 4 bases from J, the junction kept 6 bases outside the gene matches. Variable domain in full (rest from reference TRBV5-1 and TRBJ1-1): KAGVTQTPRYLIKTRGQQVTLSCSPISGHRSVSWYQQTPGQGLQFLFEYFSETQRNKGNFPGRFSGRQFSNSRSEMNVSTLELGDSALYLCASSATGGSTEAFFGQGTRLTVV.

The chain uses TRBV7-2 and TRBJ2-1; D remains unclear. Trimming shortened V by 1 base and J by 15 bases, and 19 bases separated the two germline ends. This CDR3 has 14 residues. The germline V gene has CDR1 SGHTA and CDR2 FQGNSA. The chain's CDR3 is CASSLGGLGRDPFF. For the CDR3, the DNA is TGTGCCAGCAGCTTAGGGGGATTAGGGCGCGATCCGTTCTTC.

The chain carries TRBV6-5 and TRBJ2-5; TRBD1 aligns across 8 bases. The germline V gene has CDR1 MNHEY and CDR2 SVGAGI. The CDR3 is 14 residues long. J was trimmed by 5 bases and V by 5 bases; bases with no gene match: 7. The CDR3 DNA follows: TGTGCCAGCAGTCAAGGGGCAGGGGGCGAGACCCAGTACTTC. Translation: CASSQGAGGETQYF.

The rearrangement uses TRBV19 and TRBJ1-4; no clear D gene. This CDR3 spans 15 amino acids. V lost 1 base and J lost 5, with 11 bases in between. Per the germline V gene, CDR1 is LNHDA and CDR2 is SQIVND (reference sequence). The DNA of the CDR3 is TGTGCCAGTAGTATAGCTGGAGCTCAGAATGAAAAACTGTTTTTT. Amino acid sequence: CASSIAGAQNEKLFF.

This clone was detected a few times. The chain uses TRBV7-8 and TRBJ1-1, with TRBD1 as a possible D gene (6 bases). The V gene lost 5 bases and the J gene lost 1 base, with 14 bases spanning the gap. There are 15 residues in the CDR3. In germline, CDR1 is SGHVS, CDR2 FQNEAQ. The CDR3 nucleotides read TGTGCCAGCAGCCCGTCCGCGACAGGGAACACTGAAGCTTTCTTT. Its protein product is CASSPSATGNTEAFF.

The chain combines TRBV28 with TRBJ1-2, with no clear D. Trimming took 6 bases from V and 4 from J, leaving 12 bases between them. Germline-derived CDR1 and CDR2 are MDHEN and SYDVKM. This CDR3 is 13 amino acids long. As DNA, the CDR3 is TGTGCCAGCAGCTCGGTCGACTTCTATGGCTACACCTTC. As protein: CASSSVDFYGYTF.